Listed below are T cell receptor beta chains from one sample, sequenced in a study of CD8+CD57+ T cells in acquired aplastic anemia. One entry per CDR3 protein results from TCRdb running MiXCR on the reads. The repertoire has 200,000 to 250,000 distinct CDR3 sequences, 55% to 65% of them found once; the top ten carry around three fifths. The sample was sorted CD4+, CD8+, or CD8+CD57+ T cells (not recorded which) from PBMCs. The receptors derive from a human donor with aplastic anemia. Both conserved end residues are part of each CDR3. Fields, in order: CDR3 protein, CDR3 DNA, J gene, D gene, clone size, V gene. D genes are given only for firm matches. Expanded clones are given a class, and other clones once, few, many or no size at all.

CDR3 protein: CASSFMGQQETQYF; CDR3 DNA: TGTGCCAGCAGCTTTATGGGACAGCAAGAGACCCAGTACTTC; J gene: TRBJ2-5; D gene: TRBD1; clone size: many; V gene: TRBV7-6
CDR3 protein: CASSVTSFGQSQHF; CDR3 DNA: TGTGCCAGTAGCGTTACAAGCTTTGGGCAGTCCCAGCATTTT; J gene: TRBJ1-5; D gene: -; clone size: -; V gene: TRBV19
CDR3 protein: CASSQDGLGGRYGYTF; CDR3 DNA: TGCGCCAGCAGCCAAGATGGATTGGGGGGCAGATATGGCTACACCTTC; J gene: TRBJ1-2; D gene: -; clone size: once; V gene: TRBV4-1
CDR3 protein: CSARDIAEEQYF; CDR3 DNA: TGCAGTGCTAGAGACATAGCCGAAGAGCAGTACTTC; J gene: TRBJ2-7; D gene: -; clone size: few; V gene: TRBV20-1
CDR3 protein: CASSQAGGGSPLHF; CDR3 DNA: TGTGCCAGCAGCCAAGCAGGGGGAGGGTCACCCCTCCACTTT; J gene: TRBJ1-6; D gene: TRBD1; clone size: few; V gene: TRBV3-1
CDR3 protein: CASKGDGETQYF; CDR3 DNA: TGTGCCAGTAAGGGTGATGGAGAGACCCAGTACTTC; J gene: TRBJ2-5; D gene: -; clone size: -; V gene: TRBV19
CDR3 protein: CASSLESTYEQYF; CDR3 DNA: TGTGCCAGCAGCTTAGAGAGTACCTACGAGCAGTACTTC; J gene: TRBJ2-7; D gene: -; clone size: -; V gene: TRBV7-9
CDR3 protein: CASSLGQGRGFYEQYF; CDR3 DNA: TGCGCCAGCAGCTTAGGACAGGGAAGAGGTTTCTACGAGCAGTACTTC; J gene: TRBJ2-7; D gene: TRBD1; clone size: -; V gene: TRBV5-1
CDR3 protein: CSARSGYPHYGYTF; CDR3 DNA: TGCAGTGCTAGATCCGGGTACCCCCACTATGGCTACACCTTC; J gene: TRBJ1-2; D gene: -; clone size: -; V gene: TRBV20-1
CDR3 protein: CASSETSPQGNEQFF; CDR3 DNA: TGTGCCAGCAGTGAGACTAGCCCCCAAGGGAATGAGCAGTTCTTC; J gene: TRBJ2-1; D gene: TRBD2; clone size: -; V gene: TRBV27
CDR3 protein: CASSFGLAGANF; CDR3 DNA: TGTGCCAGCAGCTTCGGACTAGCGGGTGCGAACTTC; J gene: TRBJ2-5; D gene: TRBD2; clone size: -; V gene: TRBV5-6
CDR3 protein: CASSLSGGVTGNTIYF; CDR3 DNA: TGTGCCAGCAGCTTGTCGGGCGGGGTGACAGGAAACACCATATATTTT; J gene: TRBJ1-3; D gene: -; clone size: -; V gene: TRBV7-2
CDR3 protein: CASRRDINTEAFF; CDR3 DNA: TGCGCCAGCAGACGGGATATAAACACTGAAGCTTTCTTT; J gene: TRBJ1-1; D gene: -; clone size: few; V gene: TRBV5-1
CDR3 protein: CSAVQGFPYEQYF; CDR3 DNA: TGCAGTGCGGTACAGGGGTTTCCCTACGAGCAGTACTTC; J gene: TRBJ2-7; D gene: TRBD1; clone size: -; V gene: TRBV20-1
CDR3 protein: CASSFSLVGDLSSGNTIYF; CDR3 DNA: TGTGCCAGCAGCTTTAGTTTAGTTGGGGACCTAAGCTCTGGAAACACCATATATTTT; J gene: TRBJ1-3; D gene: -; clone size: -; V gene: TRBV7-2